Below are 18 T cell receptor beta chains sequenced from a single sample in a study of T cell clones after liver transplantation (dated by TCRdb to between 2018 and 2021). Libraries were constructed by the immunoSEQ multiplex PCR assay. The clones in this table, taken by TCRdb from immuneACCESS, are in-frame only. Not every clone is retained; where verified, under half of the shortfall comes from an unresolved V gene, and the cause of the rest is unknown. This sample comprises some 120,000 clones, approximately 90% of them detected only once. The top ten clonotypes cover 0.8% to 0.9% of the sample. The sample here was CD4+ T cells from blood, taken 12 months after liver transplant. The receptors come from a human patient who received a liver transplant. Some T cells seen after a transplant may have their origin in the graft donor.

The chain links TRBV18 to TRBJ2-1; D might be TRBD1 (6 bases). V lost 3 bases to trimming and J lost 3 bases, with 12 bases between them. CDR1 is KGHSH, CDR2 LQKENI, per germline. This CDR3 is 15 amino acids long. The CDR3, as DNA: TGTGCCAGCTCACCGTCCCGGGACATCTACAATGAGCAGTTCTTC. Translation: CASSPSRDIYNEQFF.

The chain employs TRBV5-6 and TRBJ1-5, with D tentatively TRBD1 (5 bases). Germline V lookup: CDR1 SGHDT, CDR2 YYEEEE. Deletions cut 0 bases from V and 5 bases from J, with 15 bases between. The CDR3 loop spans 16 amino acids. CDR3 sequence: CASSLGGTASYQPQHF. The CDR3 bases are TGTGCCAGCAGCTTGGGAGGGACGGCCTCCTATCAGCCCCAGCATTTT.

The V gene is TRBV6-6, the J gene TRBJ2-7, with 8 bases fitting TRBD1. Germline lookup yields CDR1 MNHNY and CDR2 SVGAGI (reference sequence). Trimming at V came to 8 bases and at J to 7 bases, leaving 10 bases not matched to a gene. There are 13 residues in the CDR3. CDR3 residues: CASGRTGMGEQYF. In DNA form, the CDR3 reads TGTGCCAGCGGAAGGACAGGGATGGGAGAGCAGTACTTC.

The V gene is TRBV29-1, the J gene TRBJ2-5; D is undetermined. The CDR3 has 12 residues. CDR1 SQVTM and CDR2 ANQGSEA come from the germline V gene. The V end lost 1 base, the J end lost 5 bases, and 8 bases lay between the germline ends. The CDR3: CSVEVADETQYF. DNA for the CDR3: TGCAGCGTTGAAGTTGCCGATGAGACCCAGTACTTC.

V is TRBV19 and J is TRBJ2-7, with TRBD2 identical over 9 bases. The germline V gene has CDR1 LNHDA and CDR2 SQIVND (reference sequence). V was pared by 5 bases and J by 4 bases, with 12 bases of the junction left unmatched. The CDR3 extends over 16 amino acids. The CDR3 DNA follows: TGTGCCAGTAGTTTTCTTCCCACTAGCGGGCGATACGAGCAGTACTTC. It yields the protein CASSFLPTSGRYEQYF.

As regards this clone: The identical CDR3 is also encoded by other nucleotide sequences in the sample. The chain has TRBV28 and TRBJ2-3; 7 nucleotides match TRBD2. This CDR3 spans 13 amino acids. The trim removed 7 bases at V and 3 bases at J, leaving 4 bases unmatched. Germline V gene sequence: CDR1 MDHEN, CDR2 SYDVKM. The CDR3 DNA follows: TGTGCCAGCACTCTGGGGGGGACAGATACGCAGTATTTT. As protein: CASTLGGTDTQYF.

The chain links TRBV2 to TRBJ2-1, with D perhaps matching TRBD2 (5 bases). This CDR3 has 12 residues. Per the germline V gene, CDR1 is SNHLY and CDR2 is FYNNEI. Trimming removed 4 bases at V and 9 bases at J, with 10 bases between. This CDR3 is CASSGLAREQFF. The CDR3 DNA follows: TGTGCCAGCAGTGGGCTAGCTCGTGAGCAGTTCTTC. The full variable domain, with the rest looked up from reference TRBV2 and TRBJ2-1, is EPEVTQTPSHQVTQMGQEVILRCVPISNHLYFYWYRQILGQKVEFLVSFYNNEISEKSEIFDDQFSVERPDGSNFTLKIRSTKLEDSAMYFCASSGLAREQFFGPGTRLTVL.

The V and J genes are TRBV14 and TRBJ2-7, with TRBD1 identical over 8 bases. Trimming cost V 4 bases and J 0 bases; bases outside gene matches: 5. This CDR3 has 15 amino acids. Germline V CDR1 and CDR2: SGHDN, FVKESK. The CDR3 DNA is TGTGCCAGCAGCCTCGACAGGGGAAGCTCCTACGAGCAGTACTTC. Encoded protein: CASSLDRGSSYEQYF.

This clone was recorded once. The gene calls are TRBV5-1 and TRBJ2-3; a possible D gene is TRBD2 (6 bases). V lost 4 bases and J 2 bases, leaving 11 bases between the germline ends. The CDR3 is made up of 14 amino acids. CDR1 and CDR2 from the germline V gene are SGHRS and YFSETQ. The CDR3 bases are TGCGCCAGCAGCAGGCGGGGTAACACAGATACGCAGTATTTT. This codes for CASSRRGNTDTQYF.

The J gene is TRBJ2-7, the V gene TRBV11-3, with 7 bases fitting TRBD1. V lost 4 bases to trimming and J lost 1 base; unmatched junction nucleotides: 19. Germline CDR1 SGHNT, CDR2 YENEEA. The CDR3 has 19 amino acids. The CDR3 protein is CASSSFSRGLWSTSYEQYF. CDR3 DNA: TGTGCCAGCAGCTCCTTCTCGAGGGGGCTGTGGTCTACGTCCTACGAGCAGTACTTC.

In this sample, this clone turned up a few times. The V call is TRBV14, the J call TRBJ2-2, with TRBD2 matching 13 bases. The CDR3 spans 19 residues. Trimming removed 4 bases from V and 6 bases from J; junction bases left unmatched: 14. The germline CDR1 and CDR2 sequences are SGHDN and FVKESK. The DNA for the CDR3 is TGTGCCAGCAGCCTTAGAGGACGGACTAGCGGGAGTAGGGCCGGGGAGCTGTTTTTT. It is translated as CASSLRGRTSGSRAGELFF.

CDR3 sequence (DNA): TGTGCCAGCAGGCCCGGACAAGTAGCCTACGAGCAGTACTTC. It translates to CASRPGQVAYEQYF. V gene TRBV6-5 combines with J gene TRBJ2-7; D is perhaps TRBD1 (5 bases). V was clipped by 6 bases and J by 2 bases, with 14 bases between them. CDR1 MNHEY and CDR2 SVGAGI come from the germline V gene. This CDR3 comprises 14 residues.

This clone has a single count. The chain is built from TRBV29-1 and TRBJ2-1; 13 nucleotides agree with TRBD2. The CDR3 has 15 residues. V dropped 4 bases and J dropped 10; count of bases not matched to a gene: 10. Germline V gene sequence: CDR1 SQVTM, CDR2 ANQGSEA. In DNA form, the CDR3 reads TGCAGCGTTGCCCTGACTAGCGGGAGGCTTCGGGAGCAGTTCTTC. It translates to CSVALTSGRLREQFF.

This clone was counted between two and nine times. This chain connects TRBV11-3 to TRBJ2-7; D is uncertain. V was trimmed by 5 bases and J by 5 bases, leaving 16 bases between them. Germline V gene lookup returns CDR1 SGHNT and CDR2 YENEEA. The CDR3 length is 14 residues. The CDR3 bases are TGTGCCAGCAGCCACCCGCCCCCCCGCCACGAGCAGTACTTC. Its translation is CASSHPPPRHEQYF.

The chain links TRBV5-1 to TRBJ2-1; D gene ambiguous. Deletions cut 3 bases from V and 8 bases from J, with 6 bases between. Germline assignment: CDR1 SGHRS and CDR2 YFSETQ. CDR3 length equals 11 residues. In DNA form, the CDR3 reads TGCGCCAGCAGCTCTGAGTATGAGCAGTTCTTC. As protein: CASSSEYEQFF.

This clone was recorded once. The chain has TRBV7-3 and TRBJ1-1; D unclear. The CDR3 is 13 residues long. Trimming took 1 base from V and 8 from J, leaving 11 bases between them. Germline V gives CDR1 SGHTA, CDR2 FQGTGA. CDR3 coding DNA: TGTGCCAGCAGCTTAAATGGGCAGACCGAAGCTTTCTTT. Translating it yields CASSLNGQTEAFF.

This clone was counted a single time. This sequence joins TRBV25-1 and TRBJ2-7; D assignment may be TRBD1 or TRBD2 (5 bases each). CDR1 is MGHDK, CDR2 SYGVNS, per germline. The germline V and J ends were trimmed by 5 bases and 5 bases, with 13 bases remaining between them. The CDR3 length is 13 residues. CDR3 nucleotide sequence: TGTGCCAGCAGTAAATGGGGGACGGACGAGCAGTACTTC. Protein: CASSKWGTDEQYF.

This chain joins TRBV30 and TRBJ2-1, with D perhaps being TRBD1 or TRBD2 (5 bases each). With 2 bases removed from V and 12 bases from J, the gap between germline ends came to 20 bases. Germline-derived CDR1 and CDR2 are GTSNPN and SVGIG (reference sequence). There are 14 residues in the CDR3. The CDR3 DNA is TGTGCCTGGAGTCCCTCCTCACCGGGAAGGGGGCAGTTCTTC. Translation: CAWSPSSPGRGQFF.